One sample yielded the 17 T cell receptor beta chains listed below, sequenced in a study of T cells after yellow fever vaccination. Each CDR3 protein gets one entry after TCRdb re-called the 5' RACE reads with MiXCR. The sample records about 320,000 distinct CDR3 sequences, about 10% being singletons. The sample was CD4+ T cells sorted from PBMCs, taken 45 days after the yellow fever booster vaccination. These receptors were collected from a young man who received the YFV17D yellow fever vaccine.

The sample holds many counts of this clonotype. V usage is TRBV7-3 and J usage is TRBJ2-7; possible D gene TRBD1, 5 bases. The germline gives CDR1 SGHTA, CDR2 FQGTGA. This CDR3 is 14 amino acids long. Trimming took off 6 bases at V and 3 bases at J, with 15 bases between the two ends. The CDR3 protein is CASSPTTDYYEQYF. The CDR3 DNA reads TGTGCCAGCAGTCCTACGACAGATTACTACGAGCAGTACTTC.

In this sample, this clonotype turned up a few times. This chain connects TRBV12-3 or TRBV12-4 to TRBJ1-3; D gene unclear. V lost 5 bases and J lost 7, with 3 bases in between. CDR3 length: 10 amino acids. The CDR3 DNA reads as TGTGCCAGCAGTAGGAACACCATATATTTT. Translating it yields CASSRNTIYF.

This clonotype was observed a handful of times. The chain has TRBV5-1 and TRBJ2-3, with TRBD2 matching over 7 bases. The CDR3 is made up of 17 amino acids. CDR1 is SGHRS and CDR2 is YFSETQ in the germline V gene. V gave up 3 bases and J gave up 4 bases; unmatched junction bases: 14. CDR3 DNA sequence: TGCGCCAGCAGCTGGCAAACGGGACTAAAAAGCGCAGATACGCAGTATTTT. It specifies CASSWQTGLKSADTQYF.

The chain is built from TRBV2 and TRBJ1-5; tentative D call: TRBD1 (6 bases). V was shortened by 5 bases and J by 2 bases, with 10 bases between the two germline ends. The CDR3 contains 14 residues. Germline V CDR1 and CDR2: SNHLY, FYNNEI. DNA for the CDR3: TGTGCCAGCAGTAGACAGGCCCGCAATCAGCCCCAGCATTTT. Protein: CASSRQARNQPQHF. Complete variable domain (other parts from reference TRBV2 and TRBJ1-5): EPEVTQTPSHQVTQMGQEVILRCVPISNHLYFYWYRQILGQKVEFLVSFYNNEISEKSEIFDDQFSVERPDGSNFTLKIRSTKLEDSAMYFCASSRQARNQPQHFGDGTRLSIL.

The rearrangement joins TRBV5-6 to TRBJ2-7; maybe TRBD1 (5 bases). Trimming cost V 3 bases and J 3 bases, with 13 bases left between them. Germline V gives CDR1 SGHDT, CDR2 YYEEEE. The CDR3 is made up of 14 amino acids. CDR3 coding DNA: TGTGCCAGCAGCTACTTAGGGGTCTACTACGAGCAGTACGTC. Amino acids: CASSYLGVYYEQYV.

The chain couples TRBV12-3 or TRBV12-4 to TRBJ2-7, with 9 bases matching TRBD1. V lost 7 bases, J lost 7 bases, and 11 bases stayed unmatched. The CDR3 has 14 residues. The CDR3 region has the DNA TGTGCCAGCACCTGGGGGGACAGGGTTGGGGAGCAGTACTTC. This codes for CASTWGDRVGEQYF.

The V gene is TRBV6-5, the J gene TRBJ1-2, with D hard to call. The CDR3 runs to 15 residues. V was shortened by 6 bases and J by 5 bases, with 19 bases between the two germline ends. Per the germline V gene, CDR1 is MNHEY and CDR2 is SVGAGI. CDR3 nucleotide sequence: TGTGCCAGCAGGGTTAACTTCTTACAAGAGTATGGCTACACCTTC. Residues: CASRVNFLQEYGYTF.

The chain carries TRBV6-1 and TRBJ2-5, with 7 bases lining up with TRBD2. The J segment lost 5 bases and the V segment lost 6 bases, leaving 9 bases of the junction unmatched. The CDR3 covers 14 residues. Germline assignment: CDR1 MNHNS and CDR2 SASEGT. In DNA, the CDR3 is TGTGCCAGCAGAGCCTGGGAGGGGTGGGAGACCCAGTACTTC. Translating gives CASRAWEGWETQYF.

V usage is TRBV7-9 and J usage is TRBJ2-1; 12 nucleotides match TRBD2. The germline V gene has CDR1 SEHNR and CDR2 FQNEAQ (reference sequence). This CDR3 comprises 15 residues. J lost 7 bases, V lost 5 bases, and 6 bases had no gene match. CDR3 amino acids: CASSPLAGGPNEQFF. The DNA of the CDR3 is TGTGCCAGCAGCCCCCTAGCGGGGGGGCCGAATGAGCAGTTCTTC. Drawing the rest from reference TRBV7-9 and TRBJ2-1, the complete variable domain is DTGVSQNPRHKITKRGQNVTFRCDPISEHNRLYWYRQTLGQGPEFLTYFQNEAQLEKSRLLSDRFSAERPKGSFSTLEIQRTEQGDSAMYLCASSPLAGGPNEQFFGPGTRLTVL.

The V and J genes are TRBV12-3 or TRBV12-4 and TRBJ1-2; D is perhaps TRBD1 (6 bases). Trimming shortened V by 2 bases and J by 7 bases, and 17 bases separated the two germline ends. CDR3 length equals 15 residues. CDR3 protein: CASSLRGLGTPGYTF. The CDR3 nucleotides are TGTGCCAGCAGTTTAAGGGGGTTGGGTACGCCTGGCTACACCTTC.

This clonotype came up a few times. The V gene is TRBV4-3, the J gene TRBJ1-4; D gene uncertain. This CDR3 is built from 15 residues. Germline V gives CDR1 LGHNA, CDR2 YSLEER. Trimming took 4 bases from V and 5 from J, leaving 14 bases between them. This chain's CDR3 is CASSRARERNEKLFF. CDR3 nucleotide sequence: TGCGCCAGCAGCCGGGCCCGGGAAAGAAATGAAAAACTGTTTTTT.

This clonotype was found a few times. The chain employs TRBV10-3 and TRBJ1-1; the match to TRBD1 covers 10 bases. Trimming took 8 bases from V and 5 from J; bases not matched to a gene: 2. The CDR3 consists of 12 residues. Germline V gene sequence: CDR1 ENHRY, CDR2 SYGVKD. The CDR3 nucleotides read TGTGCCATCGGACAGGGGGAGACTGAAGCTTTCTTT. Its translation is CAIGQGETEAFF.

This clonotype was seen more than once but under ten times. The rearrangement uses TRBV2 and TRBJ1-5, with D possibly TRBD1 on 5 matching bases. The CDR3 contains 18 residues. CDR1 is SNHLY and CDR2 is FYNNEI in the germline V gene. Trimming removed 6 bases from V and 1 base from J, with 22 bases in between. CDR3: CASRRGMVRGGSNQPQHF. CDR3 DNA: TGTGCCAGCAGGAGGGGCATGGTTCGCGGAGGGAGCAATCAGCCCCAGCATTTT.

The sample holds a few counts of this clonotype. CDR3 sequence reads: CASSLSQERETQYF. The DNA for the CDR3 is TGTGCCAGCAGCCTATCACAGGAGCGGGAGACCCAGTACTTC. The J gene is TRBJ2-5, the V gene TRBV28; either TRBD1 or TRBD2 may supply D (5 bases each). V was shortened by 6 bases and J by 5 bases, with 16 bases between the two germline ends. The CDR3 runs to 14 residues. Looked up from germline, CDR1 is MDHEN and CDR2 is SYDVKM.

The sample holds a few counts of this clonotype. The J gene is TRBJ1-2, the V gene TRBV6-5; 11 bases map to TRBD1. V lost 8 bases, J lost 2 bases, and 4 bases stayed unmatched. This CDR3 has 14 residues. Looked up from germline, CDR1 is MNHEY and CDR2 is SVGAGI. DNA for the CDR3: TGTGCCAGCCGGGGGACAGGGGGAAACTATGGCTACACCTTC. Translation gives CASRGTGGNYGYTF.

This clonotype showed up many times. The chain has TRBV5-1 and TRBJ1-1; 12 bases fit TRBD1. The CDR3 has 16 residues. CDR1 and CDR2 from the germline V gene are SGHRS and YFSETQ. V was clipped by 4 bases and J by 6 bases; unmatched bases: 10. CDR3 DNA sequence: TGCGCCAGCAGCCACGGGGACAGGGGGCGAGGCGCTGAAGCTTTCTTT. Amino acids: CASSHGDRGRGAEAFF.

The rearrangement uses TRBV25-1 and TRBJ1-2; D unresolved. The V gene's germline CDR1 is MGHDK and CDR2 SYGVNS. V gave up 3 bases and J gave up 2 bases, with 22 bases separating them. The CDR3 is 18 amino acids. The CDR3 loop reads CASSDPPLDGLLNYGYTF. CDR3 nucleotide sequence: TGTGCCAGCAGTGATCCACCGCTCGACGGACTCCTAAACTATGGCTACACCTTC.